The source of this TCR beta chain is a study of response to subunit inactivated influenza vaccine. This clonotype occurred a few times. From germline, CDR1 is KGHSH and CDR2 LQKENI. This CDR3 contains 17 residues. The ends lost 1 base at V and 6 bases at J; junction bases unmatched: 7. TCRdb ran MiXCR on the RT-PCR reads and lists one entry per CDR3 protein. Among about 780,000 distinct CDR3 sequences listed, 18% were seen once. The TCR sequence derives from a man aged 45-60 years who received an inactivated influenza vaccine. This chain joins TRBV18 and TRBJ2-3, with 13 nucleotides matching TRBD2. The sequences come from PBMCs from blood, collected approximately 5 days after vaccination. The CDR3, as DNA: TGTGCCAGCTCACCACAACGGACTAGCGGGAGTGGGGATACGCAGTATTTT. Protein: CASSPQRTSGSGDTQYF. The variable domain in full, with the rest retrieved from reference TRBV18 and TRBJ2-3, is NAGVMQNPRHLVRRRGQEARLRCSPMKGHSHVYWYRQLPEEGLKFMVYLQKENIIDESGMPKERFSAEFPKEGPSILRIQQVVRGDSAAYFCASSPQRTSGSGDTQYFGPGTRLTVL.